This note documents a single T cell receptor (beta chain) sequence. This record belongs to a study of blood T cell repertoires in COVID-19. Germline CDR1 is SGDLS and CDR2 is YYNGEE. Trimming took off 2 bases at V and 5 bases at J, with 16 bases between the two ends. The CDR3 loop spans 15 amino acids. Clones were read by immunoSEQ multiplex PCR, and TCRdb kept only the in-frame ones, dropping some. The sample consists of 130,000 or so clones, about 85% of them appearing once. Sequencing was done on a sample of peripheral blood. This TCR was recovered from a woman in her 70s with COVID-19, enrolled during active disease. The chain combines TRBV9 with TRBJ1-1; D perhaps matches TRBD1 (5 bases). The CDR3: CASSVLQGGWTEAFF. The CDR3 DNA reads TGTGCCAGCAGCGTCCTCCAGGGTGGGTGGACTGAAGCTTTCTTT.